This T cell receptor (beta chain) was observed in a study of CD8+ T cells in alopecia areata. Study-level results: Normal-skin resident alphabeta T cells also appear among scalp sample sequences. Greater clonality was observed in lesional scalp samples, especially alopecia totalis/universalis, versus normal scalp. Between patients, shared TCR sequences were less clear than in mice. This was possibly due in part to HLA diversity in the patient population.

In the case of this clone: The antigen remains undetermined.

Reverse transcribed after extraction, RNA yielded cDNA as the sequencing template. Here immunoSEQ multiplex PCR was the method, and the copy in TCRdb shows in-frame clones only, minus some. The table shows 98,000 or so clones, with 59% occurring only once. The germline V gene has CDR1 MDHEN and CDR2 SYDVKM. This CDR3 is 15 amino acids long. Trimming removed 5 bases from V and 4 bases from J; junction bases left unmatched: 10. The chain carries TRBV28 and TRBJ1-2, with 7 positions matching TRBD1. The material sequenced was CD8+ T cells sorted from blood. This sequence originates from a human donor in good health. The CDR3 nucleotides read TGTGCCAGCAGTACTCCGGGACAGTGCTCCTATGGCTACACCTTC. Translating gives CASSTPGQCSYGYTF.